These 28 T cell receptor beta chains originate from one sample sequenced in a study of blood T cell repertoires in COVID-19. Profiled with immunoSEQ multiplex PCR; TCRdb holds only in-frame clones, not every one. The table shows 150,000 to 180,000 clones, with about 80% occurring only once. The sequenced sample was peripheral blood. These TCRs come from a woman in her sixties with COVID-19, enrolled during active disease.

CDR3 sequence (DNA): TGCGCCAGCAGCTTACAGGGGCAACGGGCCTACAATGAGCAGTTCTTC. Its protein is CASSLQGQRAYNEQFF. The chain links TRBV4-1 to TRBJ2-1; 7 nucleotides line up with TRBD1. The CDR3 spans 16 residues. V dropped 5 bases and J dropped 2; count of bases not matched to a gene: 9. Per the germline V gene, CDR1 is MGHRA and CDR2 is YSYEKL.

Only a few counts were recorded for this clone. The chain uses TRBV3-1 (or the pseudogene TRBV3-2) and TRBJ2-1, with 12 nucleotides matching TRBD2. Trimming at V came to 3 bases and at J to 9 bases, leaving 12 bases not matched to a gene. The CDR3 consists of 17 residues. The germline CDR1 and CDR2 sequences are LGHDT and YNNKEL (reference sequence). The CDR3 region is CASSHYSLAGGVGEQFF. DNA for the CDR3: TGTGCCAGCAGCCATTATAGCCTAGCGGGGGGGGTCGGTGAGCAGTTCTTC.

This rearrangement joins TRBV5-1 to TRBJ2-1; 7 bases are a match to TRBD2. V shed 2 bases and J 7 bases; nucleotides not matched to a gene: 12. Germline lookup yields CDR1 SGHRS and CDR2 YFSETQ. The length of the CDR3 is 16 residues. The CDR3 DNA reads as TGCGCCAGCAGCTTAAATGAGGGAGGGCCCGCAAATGAGCAGTTCTTC. Translating it yields CASSLNEGGPANEQFF.

This chain connects TRBV4-1 to TRBJ1-2; unclear D gene. Between the trimmed V and J ends, which lost 0 bases and 0 bases, there was a span of 11 bases. Germline V gene sequence: CDR1 MGHRA, CDR2 YSYEKL. The CDR3 extends over 16 amino acids. The CDR3 sequence: CASSQEWALTNYGYTF. Here the CDR3 DNA reads TGCGCCAGCAGCCAAGAATGGGCTCTAACTAACTATGGCTACACCTTC.

The V and J genes are TRBV29-1 and TRBJ1-2, with D possibly matching TRBD1 (6 bases). The V end was cut by 6 bases, the J end by 3 bases, with 14 bases between. Looked up from germline, CDR1 is SQVTM and CDR2 is ANQGSEA. The CDR3 consists of 13 residues. CDR3 sequence: CSVRDRLHYGYTF. DNA for the CDR3: TGCAGCGTACGTGACAGGTTGCACTATGGCTACACCTTC.

This chain connects TRBV11-2 to TRBJ2-1; 10 bases match TRBD2. The germline CDR1 and CDR2 sequences are SGHAT and FQNNGV. The CDR3 has 13 residues. V trimming: 6 bases; J trimming: 9 bases; junction bases outside the gene matches: 5. The CDR3 region has the DNA TGTGCCAGCAGTCCAAGCGGGAGGGGTGAGCAGTTCTTC. Protein product: CASSPSGRGEQFF.

The chain links TRBV18 to TRBJ1-1, with no clear D. The CDR3 covers 15 residues. Per the germline V gene, CDR1 is KGHSH and CDR2 is LQKENI. V was shortened by 1 base and J by 0 bases, with 9 bases between the two germline ends. This CDR3 reads CASSPRIEMNTEAFF. The DNA for the CDR3 is TGTGCCAGCTCACCACGTATCGAGATGAACACTGAAGCTTTCTTT.

V and J are TRBV2 and TRBJ1-4; tentatively, D is TRBD1 (5 bases). Germline assignment: CDR1 SNHLY and CDR2 FYNNEI. V lost 7 bases and J 3 bases, leaving 15 bases between the germline ends. CDR3 length: 15 residues. CDR3 amino acids: CASKASTGANEKLFF. CDR3 nucleotides: TGTGCCAGCAAAGCCTCAACGGGGGCTAATGAAAAACTGTTTTTT.

The chain employs TRBV6-1 and TRBJ1-2; D ambiguous. The CDR3 loop spans 18 amino acids. Trimming took 0 bases from V and 3 from J, leaving 20 bases between them. Germline-derived CDR1 and CDR2 are MNHNS and SASEGT. DNA of the CDR3: TGTGCCAGCAGTGAAGCGCTTCAAGGGAGGGCAATTCACTATGGCTACACCTTC. This codes for CASSEALQGRAIHYGYTF.

The V gene is TRBV7-3, the J gene TRBJ2-1; 16 bases are a match to TRBD2. With 2 bases clipped from V and 7 bases from J, the junction kept 8 bases outside the gene matches. The CDR3 is 18 amino acids. Germline CDR1 reads SGHTA; CDR2 reads FQGTGA. Here the CDR3 DNA reads TGTGCCAGCAGCTTAGCTCCGGGACTAGCGGGGGGGCTGAATGAGCAGTTCTTC. This encodes CASSLAPGLAGGLNEQFF.

This clone is medium-sized. The CDR3 is CASSRQLRELFF. The CDR3 DNA reads TGTGCCAGCAGCCGACAGTTGCGGGAGCTGTTTTTT. This sequence joins TRBV3-1 (or the pseudogene TRBV3-2) and TRBJ2-2, with a weak D call TRBD1 (5 bases). V lost 4 bases, J lost 9 bases, and 9 bases lay in between. Germline lookup yields CDR1 LGHDT and CDR2 YNNKEL (reference sequence). The CDR3 contains 12 residues.

The chain has TRBV6-2 or TRBV6-3 and TRBJ1-2, with TRBD1 identical over 10 bases. The V gene's germline CDR1 is MNHEY and CDR2 SVGEGT. The CDR3 covers 14 residues. The J segment lost 4 bases and the V segment lost 5 bases, leaving 4 bases of the junction unmatched. CDR3 bases: TGTGCCAGCAGTCCCAGGACAGGGGGCTATGGCTACACCTTC. This translates into CASSPRTGGYGYTF.

This clone was found once. The gene calls are TRBV2 and TRBJ1-2, with D hard to call. Germline V lookup: CDR1 SNHLY, CDR2 FYNNEI. The CDR3 is made up of 13 amino acids. V was trimmed by 7 bases and J by 7 bases, leaving 16 bases between them. The CDR3 DNA follows: TGTGCCAGCACGGGGAATCTGTACGGTGGCTACACCTTC. Protein product: CASTGNLYGGYTF.

The J gene is TRBJ1-2, the V gene TRBV5-1, with 8 bases lining up with TRBD1. V shed 7 bases, J shed 7 bases, and the junction held 9 bases outside the gene matches. The germline gives CDR1 SGHRS, CDR2 YFSETQ. CDR3 size: 13 residues. The CDR3 loop reads CASRAGGSIGYTF. CDR3 in DNA: TGCGCCAGCCGGGCAGGGGGCTCTATTGGCTACACCTTC.

CDR3 sequence (DNA): TGCGCCAGCAGCTTCATAGCCGTCAGCTCCTACAATGAGCAGTTCTTC. It codes for CASSFIAVSSYNEQFF. The chain uses TRBV5-1 and TRBJ2-1; no clear D gene. This CDR3 spans 16 amino acids. Germline loops: CDR1 SGHRS, CDR2 YFSETQ. Trimming took 2 bases from V and 0 from J, leaving 12 bases between them. Supplemented by reference TRBV5-1 and TRBJ2-1, the full variable domain reads KAGVTQTPRYLIKTRGQQVTLSCSPISGHRSVSWYQQTPGQGLQFLFEYFSETQRNKGNFPGRFSGRQFSNSRSEMNVSTLELGDSALYLCASSFIAVSSYNEQFFGPGTRLTVL.

V usage is TRBV27 and J usage is TRBJ2-1; 11 positions match TRBD2. Germline values: CDR1 MNHEY, CDR2 SMNVEV (reference sequence). V shed 7 bases, J shed 3 bases, and the junction held 5 bases outside the gene matches. The CDR3 is 15 residues long. Here the CDR3 reads CASNVLAGVYNEQFF. CDR3 DNA sequence: TGTGCCAGCAACGTACTAGCGGGAGTCTACAATGAGCAGTTCTTC.

The rearrangement uses TRBV5-6 and TRBJ2-3; 9 bases line up with TRBD2. This CDR3 contains 18 residues. Trimming removed 1 base from V and 0 bases from J; junction bases left unmatched: 9. The germline gives CDR1 SGHDT, CDR2 YYEEEE. As DNA, the CDR3 is TGTGCCAGCAGCTTGCGGGTACTAGCGGGTATTAGCACAGATACGCAGTATTTT. Encoded protein: CASSLRVLAGISTDTQYF.

The chain carries TRBV10-1 and TRBJ2-3, with TRBD2 matching over 14 bases. CDR3 length: 16 amino acids. Germline V gene data show CDR1 as WNHNN and CDR2 as SYGVQD (reference sequence). V gave up 6 bases and J gave up 3 bases; unmatched junction bases: 5. The CDR3 spells CASSRTSGRLTDTQYF. As DNA, the CDR3 is TGCGCCAGCAGCAGGACTAGCGGGAGGTTGACAGATACGCAGTATTTT.

The chain employs TRBV4-2 and TRBJ1-3; D is unclear. The CDR3 extends over 15 amino acids. Germline CDR1 LGHNA, CDR2 YNFKEQ. V lost 0 bases and J 0 bases, leaving 6 bases between the germline ends. As DNA, the CDR3 is TGTGCCAGCAGCCAAGATCCAGGCTCTGGAAACACCATATATTTT. Its protein is CASSQDPGSGNTIYF.

The chain recombines TRBV7-9 with TRBJ2-3; 10 bases map to TRBD2. The germline V gene has CDR1 SEHNR and CDR2 FQNEAQ (reference sequence). V lost 8 bases to trimming and J lost 8 bases; unmatched junction nucleotides: 19. CDR3 length: 17 residues. The CDR3 is CASSEGASGGALGTQYF. CDR3 sequence (DNA): TGTGCCAGCTCTGAGGGGGCTAGCGGGGGAGCTTTGGGTACGCAGTATTTT.

The chain is built from TRBV6-1 and TRBJ1-5; D is possibly TRBD1 (5 bases). Germline-derived CDR1 and CDR2 are MNHNS and SASEGT. This CDR3 spans 14 amino acids. V was trimmed by 0 bases and J by 7 bases, leaving 10 bases between them. CDR3 sequence (DNA): TGTGCCAGCAGTGAAGCAAGGGGATGGCAGCCCCAGCATTTT. Translation: CASSEARGWQPQHF.

The chain is built from TRBV6-2 or TRBV6-3 and TRBJ2-7, with 7 bases identical to TRBD1. V shed 2 bases, J shed 4 bases, and the junction held 8 bases outside the gene matches. Germline V CDR1 and CDR2: MNHEY, SVGEGT. The CDR3 loop spans 15 amino acids. CDR3 in DNA: TGTGCCAGCAGTTACGACGGACAGGCCCGTTACGAGCAGTACTTC. Translation: CASSYDGQARYEQYF.

The V and J genes are TRBV9 and TRBJ2-1; D not resolved. With 2 bases removed from V and 8 bases from J, the gap between germline ends came to 14 bases. The CDR3 covers 14 residues. CDR1 and CDR2 from the germline V gene are SGDLS and YYNGEE. The CDR3 nucleotides read TGTGCCAGCAGCGTGGAGACGCTTCGGGATGAGCAGTTCTTC. Its protein is CASSVETLRDEQFF.

V is TRBV24-1 and J is TRBJ1-2; no definite D call. The V end lost 1 base, the J end lost 1 base, and 21 bases lay between the germline ends. Germline CDR1 is KGHDR and CDR2 is SFDVKD. CDR3 size: 19 residues. The CDR3 region has the DNA TGTGCCACCAGTGATTTTCCCACCAGTGGTCCGCCTCATAACTATGGCTACACCTTC. Encoded protein: CATSDFPTSGPPHNYGYTF.

This clone was seen many times. The V call is TRBV2, the J call TRBJ1-6; D unresolved. Germline-derived CDR1 and CDR2 are SNHLY and FYNNEI. The ends were cut back, 7 bases at V and 5 bases at J, with 9 bases in the middle. CDR3 size: 13 residues. CDR3 DNA: TGTGCCAGCAAGTGGGCTGATAATTCACCCCTCCACTTT. Encoded protein: CASKWADNSPLHF.

The chain employs TRBV12-3 or TRBV12-4 and TRBJ1-2; 7 bases align to TRBD1. The trim removed 4 bases at V and 3 bases at J, leaving 2 bases unmatched. The CDR3 runs 13 residues. CDR3 nucleotide sequence: TGTGCCAGCAGTTCCGGGACAGACTATGGCTACACCTTC. Translation gives CASSSGTDYGYTF.

This clone was seen once. The chain employs TRBV6-1 and TRBJ2-1; 9 positions match TRBD2. Looked up from germline, CDR1 is MNHNS and CDR2 is SASEGT. The CDR3 is made up of 16 amino acids. Trimming removed 4 bases from V and 2 bases from J; junction bases left unmatched: 6. This CDR3 reads CASSVLLAGTYNEQFF. CDR3 bases: TGTGCCAGCAGTGTCCTCCTAGCGGGAACCTACAATGAGCAGTTCTTC.

The genes are TRBV2 and TRBJ1-5; D may be TRBD1 (5 bases). Per germline, CDR1 SNHLY and CDR2 FYNNEI. V was pared by 6 bases and J by 8 bases, with 14 bases between. This CDR3 spans 13 amino acids. In nucleotides, the CDR3 is TGTGCCAGCAGAGGAGGGGAAGTGGAGCCCCAGCATTTT. Protein product: CASRGGEVEPQHF. Supplemented by reference TRBV2 and TRBJ1-5, the full variable domain reads EPEVTQTPSHQVTQMGQEVILRCVPISNHLYFYWYRQILGQKVEFLVSFYNNEISEKSEIFDDQFSVERPDGSNFTLKIRSTKLEDSAMYFCASRGGEVEPQHFGDGTRLSIL.